This entry concerns a single T cell receptor beta chain. The target of this receptor is not known. Per-base quality was not reported, and no clone a single base away is much larger than it. V is shortened by 3 bases, J by 0 bases, and the region joining them spans 18 bases. Via the germline V gene, CDR1 is SGHTA and CDR2 FQGNSA. The CDR3 runs 19 amino acids, cysteine and phenylalanine included. The read is trimmed to its CDR3 DNA, 57 bases read in frame from base 1. This sample was taken from a study of vaccination and CD4 T cells after COVID-19 (dated by TCRdb to between 2021 and 2022). Regarding the study in general: The convalescent cohort included six males and four females, with two Hispanic individuals, seven Caucasians, two Asians and one multiracial person. Participants got two doses of the Pfizer-BioNTech BNT162b2 vaccine (n=8) or two doses of the Moderna mRNA-1273 vaccine (n=2). Post-COVID blood samples from convalescent patients were collected a median of approximately 100 days after diagnosis, with a range of about 35 to 180 days. Post-vaccine blood samples were collected a median of about 11 weeks after the second vaccine dose, ranging from 14 to 241 days. The cultures were stimulated with overlapping spike peptide pools from SARS-CoV-2 and from the common cold coronaviruses HCoV-NL63, HCoV-OC43 and HCoV-229E. Control cultures used a CEFX viral epitope pool as positive control, an HIV-1 Nef peptide pool as negative control, or no peptide. The spike-specific CD4+ TCR repertoire was compared before and after mRNA vaccination in approximately ten COVID-19 convalescent patients and a few infection-naive healthy vaccine recipients. At the TCR clonotype level, an earlier paper using these donors assessed memory CD4+ T cell crossreactivity between SARS-CoV-2 and common cold coronavirus spike proteins. General conclusions and limits of the study: Although the median number of SARS-CoV-2-reactive clonotypes went up from roughly 22 after infection to some 38 after vaccination, the increase was not significant. In convalescent patients, a median roughly 85% of post-vaccine SARS-CoV-2-reactive clones were detected only after vaccination, suggesting vaccine-specific priming. Of the vaccine-specific clones in convalescent patients, 304 of 307, or nearly all, reacted only to SARS-CoV-2 spike and did not cross-react with common cold coronaviruses. Relatively few convalescent patients were included in the study, and early timepoints after natural infection were not analyzed.

Receptor amplification or capture employed PCR. DNA from cultured CD4+ T cells underwent TCR sequencing with the Oncomine TCR Beta short-read assay at the Johns Hopkins FTIC core. Genomic DNA was extracted from the cultured CD4+ T cells with the QIAamp micro DNA kit. Oncomine TCR Beta libraries made from cultured CD4+ T cells were pooled using unique dual indexes and sequenced on an Illumina iSeq 100. Per the authors' processing: Non-productive sequences were filtered out, and CDR3s that did not start with C, did not end with F or W, or were shorter than 7 amino acids were discarded. Antigen-specific clonotypes were identified with the MANAFEST web application by comparing peptide-stimulated wells with reference and other culture wells. To be called positive, a clone needed an FDR below 0.05, an odds ratio above 5, and a productive frequency above 0.1% in at least two of three replicate wells. A clonotype counted as cross-reactive if it showed significant expansion both in the SARS-CoV-2 spike wells and in at least one common cold coronavirus spike condition. Similarity between CDR3 sequences was evaluated in R version 3.6.1 using Levenshtein distances (stringdist) and unrooted phylogenetic trees (ape). TCRdb trimmed the raw reads at Q25, called clones with MiXCR and kept productive beta chains. Every CDR3 protein is listed once, alongside the most common genes and DNA of its rows. TCRdb's processing, not the authors' own work, is the source of the V and J calls. This sample holds thousands of distinct CDR3 sequences; around half were observed only once. Around a quarter of the sample rests with the top ten.

What this sample's treatment or condition label stands for: roughly 11-day PBMC culture with coronavirus spike peptide pools or control peptides (ViraFEST assay). CD4+ T cells from unexposed donors were collected before the COVID-19 pandemic (2011-2018). The ViraFEST assay, used in the study, expanded antigen-specific T cells with peptide pools and then identified the expanded clonotypes through TCR sequencing. Each well held around 1.9 million PBMCs cultured with roughly 10 ug/ml peptide pools in IMDM containing approximately 5% human AB serum and 10 IU/ml IL-2. On days 3 and 7, half of the culture medium was replaced with fresh IL-2-containing medium. CD4+ T cells were isolated after around ten days of culture through negative selection using the EasySep CD4+ T cell isolation kit. Unexposed donor CD4+ T cells were tested for reactivity to SARS-CoV-2 S and N and four common cold coronavirus spike pools, as cell number allowed. PBMCs were separated from whole blood using Ficoll-Paque Plus gradient centrifugation and then either used fresh or cryopreserved at -140C. Triplicate wells were generally used for each culture condition. The leukapheresis product for the unexposed donors was obtained through commercial purchase.

The chain links TRBV7-2 with TRBJ1-6; no confident D gene assignment can be made. The sequencing input was CD4+ T cells from blood, cultured in vitro. This receptor was obtained from a human donor in good health. In nucleotides, the sequence is TGTGCCAGCAGCTTCGACCCAACGGACGGGAGCTCCTATAATTCACCCCTCCACTTT. Its translation is CASSFDPTDGSSYNSPLHF. The CDR3 plus the reference TRBV7-2 and TRBJ1-6 genes for the other parts give the full variable domain: GAGVSQSPSNKVTEKGKDVELRCDPISGHTALYWYRQSLGQGLEFLIYFQGNSAPDKSGLPSDRFSAERTGGSVSTLTIQRTQQEDSAVYLCASSFDPTDGSSYNSPLHFGNGTRLTVT.